This TCR beta chain was sequenced in a study of blood T cells in healthy people across ages. The study's findings and limits: Since the PBMCs were unsorted, naive and antigen-experienced cells could not be conclusively compared.

A J-beta primer mix and a sample-barcoded 5' primer were used in a second PCR of about 6 to 12 cycles. TCRdb redid the calling of the 5' RACE reads with MiXCR, one entry per CDR3 protein. The data show around 750,000 distinct CDR3 sequences, roughly 50% seen once. With regard to this clonotype: Its antigen is unidentified.

Donors gave around 9.3 milliliters of peripheral blood apiece. A minimum of 6.5 million PBMCs was isolated per sample. Samples each had at least 5 micrograms of total RNA extracted. Germline V gene sequence: CDR1 DFQATT, CDR2 SNEGSKA (reference sequence). CDR3 length: 11 amino acids. Trimming removed 4 bases from V and 10 bases from J, with 13 bases in between. The TCR sequence derives from a man older than 75 in good health. The sample comprised blood. The chain links TRBV20-1 to TRBJ1-1; D is perhaps TRBD1 (5 bases). DNA of the CDR3: TGCAGTGCTACCCCACAGGTCGCAGCTTTCTTT. This gives the protein CSATPQVAAFF.